These 27 T cell receptor beta chains originate from one sample sequenced in a study of regulatory T cells in long-lasting Graves disease. Indicated time point: persistent/refractory GD, antithyroid drugs over 5 years with positive TRAb. TCR sequences were obtained from RNA taken from PBMCs. Construction of the TCR beta libraries employed iRepertoire HTBI primers in conjunction with Arm-PCR of CDR3 regions. In TCRdb, the multiplex PCR reads were re-called with MiXCR into one record per CDR3 protein. The data contain about 470,000 distinct CDR3 sequences, around a fifth of them singletons. Here the sequenced sample was peripheral blood mononuclear cells (PBMCs), taken when the disease was refractory, from a patient treated with antithyroid drugs. The receptor set was obtained from a female donor with Graves disease.

In regard to this clonotype: A read error may be the cause here, since a much bigger clone is one base away. This chain uses TRBV24-1 with TRBJ2-5; D is unclear. This CDR3 region has 17 residues. The V gene's germline CDR1 is KGHDR and CDR2 SFDVKD. Trimming removed 0 bases at V and 1 base at J, with 14 bases between. The DNA of the CDR3 is TGTGCCACCAGTGATTTGCAAACTGGCGGCAGCCAAGAGACCCAGTACTTC. The encoded protein is CATSDLQTGGSQETQYF.

This sequence joins TRBV24-1 and TRBJ2-5; 7 bases map to TRBD1. Germline trimming cut 0 bases from V and 2 bases from J; bases unmatched to any gene: 2. The CDR3 has 15 amino acids. The germline gives CDR1 KGHDR, CDR2 SFDVKD. For the CDR3, the DNA is TGTGCCACCAGTGATTTGAAGGGGGCTCAAGAGACCCAGTACTTC. Amino acids: CATSDLKGAQETQYF.

This clonotype was observed at least ten times. The rearrangement links TRBV2 to TRBJ2-5; 10 nucleotides match TRBD2. The ends lost 3 bases at V and 2 bases at J; junction bases unmatched: 12. In germline, CDR1 is SNHLY, CDR2 FYNNEI. CDR3 size: 18 residues. CDR3 in amino acids: CASSEDPSGTSAQETQYF. The CDR3 bases are TGTGCCAGCAGTGAGGACCCTTCCGGGACTAGCGCTCAAGAGACCCAGTACTTC.

The chain carries TRBV5-1 and TRBJ2-3; D might be TRBD1 (6 bases). This CDR3 has 16 residues. CDR1 is SGHRS, CDR2 YFSETQ, per germline. Trimming took off 4 bases at V and 0 bases at J, with 15 bases between the two ends. CDR3 protein: CASSLLKTGSTDTQYF. The CDR3 nucleotides are TGCGCCAGCAGCCTACTGAAAACAGGGAGCACAGATACGCAGTATTTT.

In its sample, this clonotype was seen a few times. This chain connects TRBV19 to TRBJ2-7; 8 bases line up with TRBD2. Losses at the gene ends were 9 bases for V and 4 bases for J; bases not matched to a gene: 11. CDR1 and CDR2 (germline): LNHDA, SQIVND (reference sequence). The CDR3 is 14 residues long. CDR3 in DNA: TGTGCCAGCCGCCGAGCGGGAGACCCATACGAGCAGTACTTC. Protein sequence: CASRRAGDPYEQYF.

This clonotype was found a few times. The chain links TRBV29-1 to TRBJ2-2; 8 bases match TRBD1. The CDR3 is made up of 14 amino acids. Germline V gene data show CDR1 as SQVTM and CDR2 as ANQGSEA. Unmatched junction bases numbered 6, after V lost 6 bases and J lost 3 bases. The CDR3: CSVEDRVHTGELFF. For the CDR3, the DNA is TGCAGCGTGGAGGACAGGGTGCACACCGGGGAGCTGTTTTTT.

The V and J genes are TRBV6-6 and TRBJ2-5; D could derive from TRBD1 or TRBD2 (5 bases each). Germline-derived CDR1 and CDR2 are MNHNY and SVGAGI (reference sequence). The CDR3 is 16 residues long. The V end lost 0 bases, the J end lost 5 bases, and 16 bases lay between the germline ends. CDR3 bases: TGTGCCAGCAGTTACTCGAGTTGGGGGAACCGGGAGACCCAGTACTTC. Translation gives CASSYSSWGNRETQYF.

The CDR3 DNA is TGTGCCAGCAGCCCGGGTTCTCAAGGCAGCAATCAGCCCCAGCATTTT. Its protein is CASSPGSQGSNQPQHF. The chain is built from TRBV3-1 and TRBJ1-5; D uncertain. The CDR3 length is 16 residues. Trimming took off 4 bases at V and 1 base at J, with 14 bases between the two ends. Germline V gene lookup returns CDR1 LGHDT and CDR2 YNNKEL (reference sequence).

This chain links TRBV7-6 with TRBJ2-3; 12 bases fit TRBD2. The CDR3 runs 15 residues. Looked up from germline, CDR1 is SGHVS and CDR2 is FNYEAQ. Losses at the gene ends were 5 bases for V and 4 bases for J; bases not matched to a gene: 4. CDR3 DNA: TGTGCCAGCAGCCCGGGACTAGCGGGTGCAGATACGCAGTATTTT. Its protein product is CASSPGLAGADTQYF.

This clonotype was counted between two and nine times. This chain joins TRBV7-2 and TRBJ1-5; D remains ambiguous. The CDR3 is made up of 14 amino acids. Trimming took 1 base from V and 9 from J, leaving 13 bases between them. Per the germline V gene, CDR1 is SGHTA and CDR2 is FQGNSA. The CDR3 DNA sequence: TGTGCCAGCAGCTTAGGCGCTGGAGGACGGCCCCAGCATTTT. The encoded protein is CASSLGAGGRPQHF.

The table lists this clonotype with a few counts. This CDR3 reads CSARDIRNYGYTF. The CDR3 nucleotides are TGCAGTGCTAGGGACATCCGCAACTATGGCTACACCTTC. The V and J genes are TRBV20-1 and TRBJ1-2; possibly TRBD1 for D (5 bases). Germline loops: CDR1 DFQATT, CDR2 SNEGSKA (reference sequence). The ends were cut back, 3 bases at V and 2 bases at J, with 10 bases in the middle. The CDR3 length is 13 residues.

This clonotype has ten or more counts. The gene calls are TRBV7-2 and TRBJ1-5, with D tentatively TRBD1 (5 bases). Trimming cost V 8 bases and J 3 bases, with 14 bases left between them. Germline lookup yields CDR1 SGHTA and CDR2 FQGNSA. This CDR3 is 14 amino acids long. CDR3 protein: CASRRQGPNQPQHF. DNA of the CDR3: TGTGCCAGCCGTCGTCAGGGTCCCAATCAGCCCCAGCATTTT.

This chain uses TRBV14 with TRBJ1-2; tentative D call: TRBD1 (6 bases). V gave up 4 bases and J gave up 7 bases, with 19 bases separating them. Germline assignment: CDR1 SGHDN and CDR2 FVKESK. CDR3 length: 15 amino acids. CDR3 coding DNA: TGTGCCAGCAGCCTTTCCGGGACACCTAACGGTGGCTACACCTTC. This encodes CASSLSGTPNGGYTF.

The chain recombines TRBV4-3 with TRBJ2-1, with D possibly being TRBD1 (6 bases). The CDR3 consists of 18 residues. CDR1 is LGHNA and CDR2 is YSLEER in the germline V gene. The germline V and J ends were trimmed by 3 bases and 1 base, with 19 bases remaining between them. The CDR3 loop is CASSHPPAQGPSYNEQFF. The DNA of the CDR3 is TGCGCCAGCAGCCATCCCCCCGCTCAGGGGCCGTCCTACAATGAGCAGTTCTTC.

Many counts were recorded for this clonotype. The chain joins TRBV12-3 or TRBV12-4 to TRBJ1-1; TRBD1 is a possible D gene (5 bases). V was clipped by 3 bases and J by 11 bases, with 19 bases between them. The CDR3 consists of 14 residues. In nucleotides, the CDR3 is TGTGCCAGCAGTTTGGGGGTGCCTCTACCGGTGGCTTTCTTT. It yields the protein CASSLGVPLPVAFF.

This clonotype was counted many times. Germline is not matched at one junction end, which may reflect a read error. V gene TRBV6-1 combines with J gene TRBJ1-1; a weak D match, TRBD1 (6 bases). CDR3 length: 13 amino acids. Per germline, CDR1 MNHNS and CDR2 SASEGT. CDR3 sequence (DNA): TGTGCCAGCAGGGACAGCCCGAACGCTGAAGCTTTCTTT. This codes for CASRDSPNAEAFF.

The chain combines TRBV20-1 with TRBJ1-1; no firm D call. V was shortened by 1 base and J by 7 bases, with 19 bases between the two germline ends. This CDR3 is built from 15 residues. Germline lookup yields CDR1 DFQATT and CDR2 SNEGSKA (reference sequence). CDR3 region: CSARGAGQFENEAFF. DNA of the CDR3: TGCAGTGCTAGAGGGGCGGGCCAGTTCGAGAATGAAGCTTTCTTT.

The V gene is TRBV24-1, the J gene TRBJ1-5, with D perhaps matching TRBD1 (6 bases). CDR3 length: 14 residues. Trimming removed 2 bases at V and 4 bases at J, with 8 bases between. The germline gives CDR1 KGHDR, CDR2 SFDVKD. CDR3 coding DNA: TGTGCCACCAGTGATTCACAGGGAAATCAGCCCCAGCATTTT. Translation: CATSDSQGNQPQHF.

This clonotype was observed many times. This sequence joins TRBV12-3 or TRBV12-4 and TRBJ2-7, with 9 bases identical to TRBD1. This CDR3 is 14 amino acids long. Germline trimming cut 5 bases from V and 4 bases from J; bases unmatched to any gene: 6. The CDR3, as DNA: TGTGCCAGCAGTCAACAGGGGGCAGGGTACGAGCAGTACTTC. Protein product: CASSQQGAGYEQYF.

This chain links TRBV2 with TRBJ2-3, with 7 nucleotides matching TRBD2. Germline V gives CDR1 SNHLY, CDR2 FYNNEI. The ends lost 6 bases at V and 2 bases at J; junction bases unmatched: 8. The length of the CDR3 is 15 residues. The CDR3 sequence is CASRYLAATTDTQYF. CDR3 bases: TGTGCCAGCAGGTACCTAGCGGCAACCACAGATACGCAGTATTTT.

The rearrangement joins TRBV5-4 to TRBJ2-7; D is possibly TRBD1 (5 bases). In germline, CDR1 is SGHNT, CDR2 YYREEE (reference sequence). The CDR3 totals 13 residues. V lost 4 bases and J 6 bases, leaving 14 bases between the germline ends. CDR3 sequence (DNA): TGTGCCAGCAGCCTAACAGGTATCCCCGAGCAGTACTTC. This codes for CASSLTGIPEQYF.

This clonotype was seen at least ten times. J is TRBJ2-7 and V is TRBV7-3; 8 nucleotides match TRBD1. The CDR3 totals 13 residues. The V gene end was trimmed by 6 bases and the J gene end by 3 bases; junction bases not matched to a gene: 4. The germline V gene has CDR1 SGHTA and CDR2 FQGTGA. The CDR3 loop reads CASSHDRGYEQYF. CDR3 coding DNA: TGTGCCAGCAGTCACGACAGGGGCTACGAGCAGTACTTC.

The CDR3 loop is CASSLVLTNTGELFF. As DNA, the CDR3 is TGCGCCAGCAGCTTGGTTCTGACGAACACCGGGGAGCTGTTTTTT. This rearrangement joins TRBV5-1 to TRBJ2-2; no reliable D call. Deletions cut 0 bases from V and 0 bases from J, with 6 bases between. The CDR3 runs 15 residues. Germline V gene lookup returns CDR1 SGHRS and CDR2 YFSETQ. Drawing the rest from reference TRBV5-1 and TRBJ2-2, the complete variable domain is KAGVTQTPRYLIKTRGQQVTLSCSPISGHRSVSWYQQTPGQGLQFLFEYFSETQRNKGNFPGRFSGRQFSNSRSEMNVSTLELGDSALYLCASSLVLTNTGELFFGEGSRLTVL.

The chain recombines TRBV4-1 with TRBJ1-1; TRBD1 is a possible D gene (6 bases). The CDR3 contains 16 residues. The V end was cut by 4 bases, the J end by 5 bases, with 20 bases between. From germline, CDR1 is MGHRA and CDR2 YSYEKL. This chain's CDR3 is CASSRPSGGRETEAFF. CDR3 nucleotides: TGCGCCAGCAGCCGACCCTCGGGGGGGCGTGAGACTGAAGCTTTCTTT.

The sample holds a few counts of this clonotype. The rearrangement uses TRBV7-2 and TRBJ2-2; 9 bases are shared with TRBD2. The CDR3 covers 16 residues. Germline V gives CDR1 SGHTA, CDR2 FQGNSA. Losses at the gene ends were 2 bases for V and 5 bases for J; bases not matched to a gene: 6. CDR3 in amino acids: CASSLFAAGGTGELFF. The CDR3, as DNA: TGTGCCAGCAGCTTATTCGCAGCGGGAGGAACCGGGGAGCTGTTTTTT.

This clonotype has a handful of counts. The rearrangement links TRBV13 to TRBJ1-2, with D maybe TRBD1 (6 bases). Trimming stripped 3 bases from V and 1 base from J, with 21 bases between. The CDR3 has 18 residues. From germline, CDR1 is PRHDT and CDR2 FYEKMQ (reference sequence). CDR3 protein: CASSFGLPETGLNYGYTF. In DNA, the CDR3 is TGTGCCAGCAGCTTCGGGCTGCCAGAAACAGGGCTTAACTATGGCTACACCTTC.

This chain joins TRBV7-9 and TRBJ1-5; the match to TRBD1 covers 10 bases. This CDR3 region has 14 residues. After removal of 5 bases from V and 6 bases from J, the junction contained 4 bases not matched to a gene. The V gene's germline CDR1 is SEHNR and CDR2 FQNEAQ (reference sequence). CDR3 sequence reads: CASSAGDRGQPQHF. In DNA, the CDR3 is TGTGCCAGCAGCGCTGGGGACAGGGGTCAGCCCCAGCATTTT.